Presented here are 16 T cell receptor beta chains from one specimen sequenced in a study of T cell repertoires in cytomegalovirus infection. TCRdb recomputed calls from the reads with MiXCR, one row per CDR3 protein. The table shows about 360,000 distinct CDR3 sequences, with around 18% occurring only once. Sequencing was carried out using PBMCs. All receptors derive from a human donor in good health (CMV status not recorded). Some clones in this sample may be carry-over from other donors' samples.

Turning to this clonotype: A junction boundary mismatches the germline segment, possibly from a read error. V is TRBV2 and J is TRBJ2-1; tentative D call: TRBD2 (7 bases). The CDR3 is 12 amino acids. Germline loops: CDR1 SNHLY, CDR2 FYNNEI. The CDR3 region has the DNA TGTGCCAGCAGGGGGAGGGGCGGGACACCCGTCTTC. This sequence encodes CASRGRGGTPVF.

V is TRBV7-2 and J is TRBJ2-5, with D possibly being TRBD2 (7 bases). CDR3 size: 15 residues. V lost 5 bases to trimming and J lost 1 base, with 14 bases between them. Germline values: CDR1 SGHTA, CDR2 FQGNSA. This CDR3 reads CASSRGGSGQETQYF. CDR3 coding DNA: TGTGCCAGCAGCAGGGGGGGTAGCGGCCAAGAGACCCAGTACTTC. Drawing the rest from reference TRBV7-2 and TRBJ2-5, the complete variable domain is GAGVSQSPSNKVTEKGKDVELRCDPISGHTALYWYRQSLGQGLEFLIYFQGNSAPDKSGLPSDRFSAERTGGSVSTLTIQRTQQEDSAVYLCASSRGGSGQETQYFGPGTRLLVL.

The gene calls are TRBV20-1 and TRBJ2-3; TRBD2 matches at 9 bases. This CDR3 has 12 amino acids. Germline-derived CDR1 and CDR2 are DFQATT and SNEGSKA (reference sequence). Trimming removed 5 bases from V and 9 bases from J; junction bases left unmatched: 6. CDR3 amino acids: CSAEAGGSTQYF. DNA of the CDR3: TGCAGTGCTGAAGCGGGGGGATCGACGCAGTATTTT.

The CDR3 coding sequence is TGTGCCAGCAGCGAATCTGGGGGGGCCCTAGATACGCAGTATTTT. It codes for CASSESGGALDTQYF. The gene calls are TRBV7-2 and TRBJ2-3; maybe TRBD2 (7 bases). Trimming took off 5 bases at V and 5 bases at J, with 17 bases between the two ends. The CDR3 length is 15 residues. Germline CDR1 SGHTA, CDR2 FQGNSA.

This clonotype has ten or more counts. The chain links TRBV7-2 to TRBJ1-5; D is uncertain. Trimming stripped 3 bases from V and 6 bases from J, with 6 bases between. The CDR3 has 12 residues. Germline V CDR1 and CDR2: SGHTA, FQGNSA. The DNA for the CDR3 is TGTGCCAGCAGCTTTGGAGCTCAGCCCCAGCATTTT. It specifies CASSFGAQPQHF.

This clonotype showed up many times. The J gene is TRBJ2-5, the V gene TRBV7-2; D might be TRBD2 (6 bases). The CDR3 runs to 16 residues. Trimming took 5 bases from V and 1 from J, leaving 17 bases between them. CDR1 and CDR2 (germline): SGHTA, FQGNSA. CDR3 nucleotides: TGTGCCAGCAGCCCCTTGGCGCGGGGCTTCCAAGAGACCCAGTACTTC. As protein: CASSPLARGFQETQYF.

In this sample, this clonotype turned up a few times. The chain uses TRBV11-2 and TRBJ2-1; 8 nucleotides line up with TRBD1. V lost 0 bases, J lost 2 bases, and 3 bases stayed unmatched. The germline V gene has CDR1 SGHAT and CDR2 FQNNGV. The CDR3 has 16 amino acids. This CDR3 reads CASSLDGTGAYNEQFF. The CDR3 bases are TGTGCCAGCAGCTTAGACGGGACAGGAGCCTACAATGAGCAGTTCTTC.

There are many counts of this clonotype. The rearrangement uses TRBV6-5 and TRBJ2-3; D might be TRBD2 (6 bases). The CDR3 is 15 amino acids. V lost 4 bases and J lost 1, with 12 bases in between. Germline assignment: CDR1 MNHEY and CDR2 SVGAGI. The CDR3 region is CASSLVGEGTDTQYF. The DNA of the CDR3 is TGTGCCAGCAGTTTAGTCGGGGAGGGCACAGATACGCAGTATTTT.

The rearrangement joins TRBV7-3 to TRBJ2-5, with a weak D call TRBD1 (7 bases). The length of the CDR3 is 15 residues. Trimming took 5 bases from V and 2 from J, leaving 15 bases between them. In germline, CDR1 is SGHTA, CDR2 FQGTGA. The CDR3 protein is CASSPLRGQQETQYF. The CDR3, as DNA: TGTGCCAGCAGCCCACTGCGGGGACAGCAAGAGACCCAGTACTTC.

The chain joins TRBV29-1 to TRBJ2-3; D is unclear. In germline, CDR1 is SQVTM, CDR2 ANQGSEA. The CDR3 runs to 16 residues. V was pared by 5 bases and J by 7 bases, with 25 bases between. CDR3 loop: CSVRFRRWGGVNTQYF. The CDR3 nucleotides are TGCAGCGTTAGATTTCGTCGTTGGGGTGGAGTGAATACGCAGTATTTT.

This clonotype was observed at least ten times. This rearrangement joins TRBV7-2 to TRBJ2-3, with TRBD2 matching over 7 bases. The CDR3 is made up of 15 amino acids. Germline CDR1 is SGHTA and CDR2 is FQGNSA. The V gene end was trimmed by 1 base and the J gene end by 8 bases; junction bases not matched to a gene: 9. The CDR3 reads CASSLGGEGLGTQYF. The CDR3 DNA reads TGTGCCAGCAGCTTAGGGGGGGAGGGCTTGGGTACGCAGTATTTT.

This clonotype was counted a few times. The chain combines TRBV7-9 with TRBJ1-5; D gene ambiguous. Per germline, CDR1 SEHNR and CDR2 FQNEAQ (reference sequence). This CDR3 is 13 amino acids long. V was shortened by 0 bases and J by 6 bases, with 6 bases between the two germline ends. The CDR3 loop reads CASSLAGFQPQHF. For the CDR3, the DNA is TGTGCCAGCAGCTTAGCCGGGTTTCAGCCCCAGCATTTT.

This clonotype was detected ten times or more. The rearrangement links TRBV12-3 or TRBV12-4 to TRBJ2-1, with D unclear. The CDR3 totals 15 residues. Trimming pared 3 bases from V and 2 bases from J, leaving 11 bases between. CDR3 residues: CASSFAGPTYNEQFF. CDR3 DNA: TGTGCCAGCAGTTTCGCAGGCCCGACCTACAATGAGCAGTTCTTC.

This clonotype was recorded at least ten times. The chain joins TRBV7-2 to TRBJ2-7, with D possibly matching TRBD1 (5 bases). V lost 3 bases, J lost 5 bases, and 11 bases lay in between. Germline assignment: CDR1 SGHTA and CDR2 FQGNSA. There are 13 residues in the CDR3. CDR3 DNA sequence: TGTGCCAGCAGCTTCGCAGGGTCTAACGAGCAGTACTTC. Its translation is CASSFAGSNEQYF.

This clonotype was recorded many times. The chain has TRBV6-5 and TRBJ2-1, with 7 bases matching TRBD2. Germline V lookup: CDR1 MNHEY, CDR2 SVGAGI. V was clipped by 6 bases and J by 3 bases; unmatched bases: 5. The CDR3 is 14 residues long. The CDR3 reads CASRDLAVYNEQFF. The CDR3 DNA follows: TGTGCCAGCAGGGATCTAGCGGTCTACAATGAGCAGTTCTTC.

Here the CDR3 reads CASSQEDRGSDTQYF. The CDR3 DNA is TGTGCCAGCAGCCAGGAGGACAGGGGCTCAGATACGCAGTATTTT. The chain employs TRBV4-2 and TRBJ2-3; 9 bases line up with TRBD1. The CDR3 is 15 amino acids. Germline CDR1 reads LGHNA; CDR2 reads YNFKEQ. J gave up 4 bases and V 3 bases, and 5 bases lay outside the gene matches.